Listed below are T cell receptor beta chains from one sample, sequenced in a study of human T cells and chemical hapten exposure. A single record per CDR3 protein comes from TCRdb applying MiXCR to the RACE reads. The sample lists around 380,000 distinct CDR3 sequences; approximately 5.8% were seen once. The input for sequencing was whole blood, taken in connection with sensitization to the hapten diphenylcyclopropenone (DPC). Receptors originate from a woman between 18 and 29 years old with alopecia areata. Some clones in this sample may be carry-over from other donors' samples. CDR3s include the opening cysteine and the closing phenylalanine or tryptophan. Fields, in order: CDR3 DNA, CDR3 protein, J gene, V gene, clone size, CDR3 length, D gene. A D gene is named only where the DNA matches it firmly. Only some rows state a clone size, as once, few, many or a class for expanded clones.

TGTGCCAGCAGCGACGGACAGATTAACACTGAAGCTTTCTTT CASSDGQINTEAFF TRBJ1-1 TRBV6-6 few 14 NA
TGTGCCAGCAGCTTGGCGGGGGGCAAGCTCACCGGGGAGCTGTTTTTT CASSLAGGKLTGELFF TRBJ2-2 TRBV5-5 NA 16 NA
TGTGCCAGCAGCTTAGGGGGCTTGAGCAATCAGCCCCAGCATTTT CASSLGGLSNQPQHF TRBJ1-5 TRBV7-9 NA 15 NA
TGTGCCATCAGAACAGGACAGGGAGGCACTGAAGCTTTCTTT CAIRTGQGGTEAFF TRBJ1-1 TRBV10-3 few 14 TRBD1
TGTGCCAGCAGTCCTTCCGGGACACTTAATGAAAAACTGTTTTTT CASSPSGTLNEKLFF TRBJ1-4 TRBV12-3/TRBV12-4 NA 15 NA
TGCAGCGTCCTGCATTCTGGGGCCAACGTCCTGACTTTC CSVLHSGANVLTF TRBJ2-6 TRBV29-1 many 13 NA
TGTGCCAGCAGTTACAGGGGGAATAACTATGGCTACACCTTC CASSYRGNNYGYTF TRBJ1-2 TRBV6-6 many 14 NA
TGTGCCAGCAGCTCCACCCGGGACAGGGGAAACGAGCAGTACTTC CASSSTRDRGNEQYF TRBJ2-7 TRBV7-9 few 15 TRBD1
TGTGCTAGTGGTTTGGTAGAGCGGGGGCTACTTAAGAGCTCCTACAATGAGCAGTTCTTC CASGLVERGLLKSSYNEQFF TRBJ2-1 TRBV12-5 NA 20 TRBD2
TGTGCCAGCTCAAACCGGGCCTACCAAGATGACGAGCAGTACTTC CASSNRAYQDDEQYF TRBJ2-7 TRBV9 many 15 NA
TGTGCCAGCTCACCAAACCGGCAGGAGGAGACCCAGTACTTC CASSPNRQEETQYF TRBJ2-5 TRBV18 few 14 NA
TGTGCCAGCAGCTTGGGACAGGGGAACACCGGGGAGCTGTTTTTT CASSLGQGNTGELFF TRBJ2-2 TRBV6-5 many 15 TRBD1
TGTGCCAGCAGCCCATCTAGCGTCCTCACAGATACGCAGTATTTT CASSPSSVLTDTQYF TRBJ2-3 TRBV7-2 many 15 NA
TGCAGTGCTAGGCAAGAGACCCAGTACTTC CSARQETQYF TRBJ2-5 TRBV20-1 few 10 NA
TGTGCCAGCAGTTTGACAGGGCGGAACTATGGCTACACCTTC CASSLTGRNYGYTF TRBJ1-2 TRBV28 NA 14 TRBD1
TGCGCCAGCAGCTTGGGGCCATCCTCTGGAAACACCATATATTTT CASSLGPSSGNTIYF TRBJ1-3 TRBV5-1 NA 15 NA
TGTGCCAGCAGCTTAGACCACCTAGAGGGTACGCAGTATTTT CASSLDHLEGTQYF TRBJ2-3 TRBV7-2 many 14 NA
TGTGCCAGCAGTTTATCAGGGATTAACTATGGCTACACCTTC CASSLSGINYGYTF TRBJ1-2 TRBV27 NA 14 NA
TGTGCCAGCAGTTACTCTCACAGGGTCATCACCGGGGAGCTGTTTTTT CASSYSHRVITGELFF TRBJ2-2 TRBV6-5 NA 16 NA
TGTGCCAGCAGCCTTATGACAGGGGACTATGGCTACACCTTC CASSLMTGDYGYTF TRBJ1-2 TRBV14 few 14 TRBD1
TGTGCCAGCAGTGGTTTATTACGGAACTATGGCTACACCTTC CASSGLLRNYGYTF TRBJ1-2 TRBV28 many 14 NA
TGTGCCAGCAGTGATGGGCAGGGGCATAATTCACCCCTCCACTTT CASSDGQGHNSPLHF TRBJ1-6 TRBV6-6 few 15 NA
TGCGCCAGCAGCTTGGTAGGGGACAGATCCTACGAGCAGTACTTC CASSLVGDRSYEQYF TRBJ2-7 TRBV5-1 few 15 TRBD1
TGCGCCAGCAGCCTGGACTCCACTGGAAACACCATATATTTT CASSLDSTGNTIYF TRBJ1-3 TRBV5-1 NA 14 NA
TGTGCCAGCAGTTTAGGGTGGACAGGGGGCCCTTCGGATGGCTACACCTTC CASSLGWTGGPSDGYTF TRBJ1-2 TRBV12-3/TRBV12-4 few 17 TRBD1
TGTGCCAGCTCACCCGGACAGGGATCCGATTCACCCCTCCACTTT CASSPGQGSDSPLHF TRBJ1-6 TRBV18 many 15 TRBD1
TGCGCCAGCAGCCAAGTCGGGACAGGGAAGGGCGGGGAGCTGTTTTTT CASSQVGTGKGGELFF TRBJ2-2 TRBV4-3 many 16 TRBD1
TGCAGTGCAGAAGCGGGCCGAGATGAAAAACTGTTTTTT CSAEAGRDEKLFF TRBJ1-4 TRBV20-1 many 13 NA
TGTGCCAGCAGTTCGCCTGACAAGATTAATCAGCCCCAGCATTTT CASSSPDKINQPQHF TRBJ1-5 TRBV28 few 15 NA
TGTGCCAGCAGCTTGATCGGACTAGCGGGGGGGCCCGCAGATACGCAGTATTTT CASSLIGLAGGPADTQYF TRBJ2-3 TRBV7-2 few 18 TRBD2
TGTGCCAGCAGTTACTCGACAGATATTAACACTGAAGCTTTCTTT CASSYSTDINTEAFF TRBJ1-1 TRBV6-2/TRBV6-3 NA 15 NA
TGCAGTGCTAGTCTGGACAGGGTTAATTCACCCCTCCACTTT CSASLDRVNSPLHF TRBJ1-6 TRBV20-1 few 14 TRBD1
TGTGCCAGCAGTTTTACGAGCTCCTACGAGCAGTACTTC CASSFTSSYEQYF TRBJ2-7 TRBV27 many 13 NA
TGCGCCAGCAGCCAAGGCTCCTCGGGACCAAAGGCTAATACGCAGTATTTT CASSQGSSGPKANTQYF TRBJ2-3 TRBV4-1 many 17 NA
TGTGCCAGCAGTTCCGGTCCCGCTGGTGAAGCTTTCTTT CASSSGPAGEAFF TRBJ1-1 TRBV27 NA 13 NA